Included here is one T cell receptor beta chain sequence, with context. The target antigen is unknown. Regulatory T cells were sorted as CD4+CD25hiCD127low/negative. Controls came from healthy donors unrelated to patients. This entry comes from a study of B cell selection in AIRE deficiency. Study observations and caveats: Only about 9.3% of 3,500 to 4,500 shared Treg sequences were patient-specific; around 33% healthy-specific. Around 30% of healthy-shared Treg sequences were found among patient Tconv cells.

Produced via immunoSEQ multiplex PCR; TCRdb's table is partial and in-frame only. The sample records about 18,000 clones, around 93% being singletons. V was clipped by 4 bases and J by 15 bases; unmatched bases: 12. There are 14 residues in the CDR3. Looked up from germline, CDR1 is SGHRS and CDR2 is YFSETQ. This TCR derives from a human donor in good health. Sequencing was carried out using CD4+CD25+ Tregs sorted from PBMCs. The V call is TRBV5-1, the J call TRBJ1-6, with TRBD1 matching over 8 bases. In nucleotides, the CDR3 is TGCGCCAGCAGCCAGGCCGGACAGGGCCGGAACCTCCACTTT. Translated, it gives CASSQAGQGRNLHF. Looking up the rest from reference TRBV5-1 and TRBJ1-6 gives the full variable domain: KAGVTQTPRYLIKTRGQQVTLSCSPISGHRSVSWYQQTPGQGLQFLFEYFSETQRNKGNFPGRFSGRQFSNSRSEMNVSTLELGDSALYLCASSQAGQGRNLHFGNGTRLTVT.